The table lists the clone carrying this T cell receptor (beta chain) with a few counts. Its antigen is undetermined. This entry belongs to a study of T cell repertoires in cytomegalovirus infection. Study in general: Recently described HLA-C-restricted plus well-studied HLA-B-restricted CMV epitopes were used. CMV infection and matching HLA type were both indicated by public TCR beta signatures. Study results and limitations: Accumulated public TCR beta family frequency recognized individuals carrying CMV together with the relevant HLA. Ex vivo, HLA-C-restricted CMV-specific TCR beta clonotypes prevailed over the rest of the response.

The germline V gene has CDR1 MNHEY and CDR2 SMNVEV (reference sequence). The germline V and J ends were trimmed by 4 bases and 3 bases, with 9 bases remaining between them. The CDR3 extends over 13 amino acids. Each CDR3 protein is one row after TCRdb ran MiXCR on the reads. This table has roughly 280,000 distinct CDR3 sequences, less than 25% appearing once. The material sequenced was cultured PBMCs, taken from culture after CMV antigen stimulation. The receptor was derived from a human donor in good health (CMV status not recorded). Some clones in this sample may be carry-over from other donors' samples. The chain employs TRBV27 and TRBJ1-1; weak D call: TRBD1 (5 bases). Here the CDR3 DNA reads TGTGCCAGCAGTTGGTTAGGGGACACTGAAGCTTTCTTT. Protein: CASSWLGDTEAFF.